This T cell receptor beta chain is drawn from a study of blood T cell repertoires in COVID-19. Study summary: The United States, Italy and Spain supplied acute and convalescent COVID-19 samples. PBMCs, B-cell-depleted T cells, or T cells were the source of the cDNA or gDNA that made up the material.

Germline V gene data show CDR1 as LNHNV and CDR2 as YYDKDF (reference sequence). With 8 bases removed from V and 7 bases from J, the gap between germline ends came to 18 bases. CDR3 size: 14 residues. In the study's own analysis: Amplifying reference gene primers gave estimates of nucleated cell counts. The assay was immunoSEQ multiplex PCR, and TCRdb's table has in-frame clones only and misses some. The V and J calls and clone size come from that table; D and trimming were worked out from the DNA. The data hold under 95,000 clones, with 79% observed a single time. This clone was seen a few times. This chain links TRBV15 with TRBJ2-1, with D tentatively TRBD1 (6 bases). The sequenced sample was peripheral blood. The TCR originated in a man between 60 and 70 years old with active or convalescent COVID-19. The CDR3 reads CATSLAWGLNEQFF. The DNA for the CDR3 is TGTGCCACCTCCCTGGCGTGGGGGCTGAATGAGCAGTTCTTC.